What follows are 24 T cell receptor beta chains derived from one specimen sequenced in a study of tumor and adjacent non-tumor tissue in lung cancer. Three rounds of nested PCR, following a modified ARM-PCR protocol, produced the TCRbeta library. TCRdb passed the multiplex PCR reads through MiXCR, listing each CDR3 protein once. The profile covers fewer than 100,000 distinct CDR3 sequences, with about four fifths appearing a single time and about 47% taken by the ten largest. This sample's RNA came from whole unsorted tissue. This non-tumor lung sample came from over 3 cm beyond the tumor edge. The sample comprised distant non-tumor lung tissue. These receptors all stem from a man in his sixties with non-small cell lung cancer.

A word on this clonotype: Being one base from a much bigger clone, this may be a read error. CDR3 sequence (DNA): TGTGCCAGCAGCTTAGTAGGGATTAATGAAAAACTGTTTTTT. It encodes CASSLVGINEKLFF. The V and J genes are TRBV11-2 and TRBJ1-4, with D uncertain. The germline V and J ends were trimmed by 1 base and 4 bases, with 7 bases remaining between them. The CDR3 covers 14 residues. Germline CDR1 reads SGHAT; CDR2 reads FQNNGV.

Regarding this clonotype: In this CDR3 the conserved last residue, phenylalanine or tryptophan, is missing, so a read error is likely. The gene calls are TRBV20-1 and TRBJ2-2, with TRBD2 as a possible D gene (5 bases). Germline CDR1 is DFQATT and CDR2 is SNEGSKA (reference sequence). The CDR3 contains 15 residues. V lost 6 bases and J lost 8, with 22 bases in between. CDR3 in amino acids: CSAPRRVGGTGELFI. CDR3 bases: TGCAGTGCGCCCCGGCGGGTGGGTGGCACAGGGGAGCTGTTTATT.

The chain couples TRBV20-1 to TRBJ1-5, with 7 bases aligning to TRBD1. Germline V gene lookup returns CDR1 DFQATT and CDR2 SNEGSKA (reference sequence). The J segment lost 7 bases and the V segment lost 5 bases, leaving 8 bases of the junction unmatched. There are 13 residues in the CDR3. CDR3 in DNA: TGCAGTGCTGTCTCAGGGGGGGGACAGCCCCAGCATTTT. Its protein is CSAVSGGGQPQHF.

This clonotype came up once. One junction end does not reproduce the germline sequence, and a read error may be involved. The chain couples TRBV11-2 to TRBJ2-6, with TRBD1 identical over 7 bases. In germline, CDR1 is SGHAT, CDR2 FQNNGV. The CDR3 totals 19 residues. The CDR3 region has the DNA TGTGTCAGCAGCTTAGATCCAAAGGACAGGCCCTCTGGGGCCAACGCCCTGACTTTC. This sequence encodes CVSSLDPKDRPSGANALTF.

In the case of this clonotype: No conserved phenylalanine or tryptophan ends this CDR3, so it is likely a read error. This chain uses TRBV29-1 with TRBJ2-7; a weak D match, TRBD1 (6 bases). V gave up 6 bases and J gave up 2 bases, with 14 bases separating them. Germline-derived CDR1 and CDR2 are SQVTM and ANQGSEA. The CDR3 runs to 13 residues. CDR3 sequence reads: CSVAGAGAYEQYL. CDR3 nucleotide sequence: TGCAGCGTCGCCGGGGCAGGGGCCTACGAGCAGTACTTG.

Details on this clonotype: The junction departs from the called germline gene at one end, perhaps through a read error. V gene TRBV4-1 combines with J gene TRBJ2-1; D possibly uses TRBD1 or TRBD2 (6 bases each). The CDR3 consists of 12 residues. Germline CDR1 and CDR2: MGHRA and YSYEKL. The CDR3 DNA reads TGCACCAGCAGCCGAGGGGGGCGAGAGCAGATCTTC. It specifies CTSSRGGREQIF.

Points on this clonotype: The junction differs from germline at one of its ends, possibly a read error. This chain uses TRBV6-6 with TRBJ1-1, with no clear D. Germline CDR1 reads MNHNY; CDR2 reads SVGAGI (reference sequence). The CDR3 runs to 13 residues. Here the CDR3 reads CASSYVLETEALF. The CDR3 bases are TGTGCCAGCAGTTACGTCCTAGAGACTGAAGCTCTCTTT.

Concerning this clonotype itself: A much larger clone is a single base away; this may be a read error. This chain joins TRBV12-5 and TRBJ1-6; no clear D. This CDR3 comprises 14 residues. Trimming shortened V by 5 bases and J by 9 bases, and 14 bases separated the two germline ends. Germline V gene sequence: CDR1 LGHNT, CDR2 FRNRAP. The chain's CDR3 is CASGPDMGSSPLHF. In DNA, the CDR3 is TGTGCTAGTGGTCCTGACATGGGCAGTTCACCCCTCCACTTT.

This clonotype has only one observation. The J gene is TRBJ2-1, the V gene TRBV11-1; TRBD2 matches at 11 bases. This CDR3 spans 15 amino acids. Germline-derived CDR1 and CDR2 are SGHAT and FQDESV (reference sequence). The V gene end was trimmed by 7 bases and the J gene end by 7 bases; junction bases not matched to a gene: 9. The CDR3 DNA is TGTGCCAGCAACCCCCCTAGCGGGGGGATGAATGAGCAGTTCTTC. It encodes CASNPPSGGMNEQFF.

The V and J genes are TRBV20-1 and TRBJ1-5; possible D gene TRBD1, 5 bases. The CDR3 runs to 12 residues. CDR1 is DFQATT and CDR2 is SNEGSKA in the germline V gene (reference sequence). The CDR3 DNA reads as TGCACTCTGGAGACAGGCAATCAGCCCCAGCATTTT. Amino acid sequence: CTLETGNQPQHF.

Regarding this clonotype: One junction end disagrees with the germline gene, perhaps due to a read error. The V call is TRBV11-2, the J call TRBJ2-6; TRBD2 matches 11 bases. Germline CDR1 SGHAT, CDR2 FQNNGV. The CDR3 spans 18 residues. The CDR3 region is CAGSPTSGGATGANDLTF. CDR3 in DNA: TGTGCCGGAAGTCCAACTAGCGGGGGAGCCACTGGGGCCAACGACCTGACTTTC.

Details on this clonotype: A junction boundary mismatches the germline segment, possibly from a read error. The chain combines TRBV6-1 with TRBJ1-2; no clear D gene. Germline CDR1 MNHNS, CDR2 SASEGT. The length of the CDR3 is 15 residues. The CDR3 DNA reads TGTGCAAGCAGACAAACGAGGGTATCAAACTATGGCTACACCTTC. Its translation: CASRQTRVSNYGYTF.

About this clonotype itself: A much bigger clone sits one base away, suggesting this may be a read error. Written as DNA, the CDR3 is TGCAGTGCCATTTGGGGCAAAGAGGCCCAGTACTTC. It codes for CSAIWGKEAQYF. V and J are TRBV20-1 and TRBJ2-5; D possibly corresponds to TRBD1 (5 bases). This CDR3 comprises 12 residues. CDR1 and CDR2 (germline): DFQATT, SNEGSKA (reference sequence).

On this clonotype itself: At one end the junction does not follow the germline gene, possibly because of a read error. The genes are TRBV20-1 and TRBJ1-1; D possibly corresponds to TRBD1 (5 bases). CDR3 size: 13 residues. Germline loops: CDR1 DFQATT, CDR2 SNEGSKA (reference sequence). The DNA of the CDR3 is TGCAGTGCGTTGGGACGGGTGAGCACTGAAGCTTCCTTT. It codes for CSALGRVSTEASF.

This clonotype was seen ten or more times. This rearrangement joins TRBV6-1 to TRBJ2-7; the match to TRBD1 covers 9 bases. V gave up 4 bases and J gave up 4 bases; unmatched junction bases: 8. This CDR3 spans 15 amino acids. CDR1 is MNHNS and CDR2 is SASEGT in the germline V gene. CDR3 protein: CASSVPRTGEYEQYF. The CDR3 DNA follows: TGTGCCAGCAGTGTTCCTCGGACAGGGGAGTACGAGCAGTACTTC.

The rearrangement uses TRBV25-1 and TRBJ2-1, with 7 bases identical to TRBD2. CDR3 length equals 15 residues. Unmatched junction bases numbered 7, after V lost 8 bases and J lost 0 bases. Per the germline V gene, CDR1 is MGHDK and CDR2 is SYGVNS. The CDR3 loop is CASGGGGGSYNEQFF. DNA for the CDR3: TGTGCCAGCGGGGGGGGTGGCGGCTCCTACAATGAGCAGTTCTTC.

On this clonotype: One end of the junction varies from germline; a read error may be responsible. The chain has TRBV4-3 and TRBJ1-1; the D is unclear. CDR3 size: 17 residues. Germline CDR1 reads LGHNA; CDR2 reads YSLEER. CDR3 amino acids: CSSSQDVPGSSGTEAFF. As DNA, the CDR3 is TGCTCCAGCAGTCAAGACGTTCCGGGCAGCTCGGGCACTGAAGCTTTCTTT.

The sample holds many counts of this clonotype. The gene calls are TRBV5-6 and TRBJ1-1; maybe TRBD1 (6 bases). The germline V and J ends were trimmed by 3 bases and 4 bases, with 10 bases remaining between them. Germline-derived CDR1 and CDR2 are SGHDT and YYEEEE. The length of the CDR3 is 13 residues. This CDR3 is CASSWGTSTEAFF. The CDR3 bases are TGTGCCAGCAGCTGGGGGACAAGCACTGAAGCTTTCTTT.

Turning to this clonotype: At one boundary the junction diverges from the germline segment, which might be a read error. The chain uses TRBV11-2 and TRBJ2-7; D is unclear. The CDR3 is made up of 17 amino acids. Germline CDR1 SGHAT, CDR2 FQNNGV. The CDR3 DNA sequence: TGTCCCAGCAGCCTAATCCCCGATGCCCTCAAAGGCTACGAGCAGTACTTC. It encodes CPSSLIPDALKGYEQYF.

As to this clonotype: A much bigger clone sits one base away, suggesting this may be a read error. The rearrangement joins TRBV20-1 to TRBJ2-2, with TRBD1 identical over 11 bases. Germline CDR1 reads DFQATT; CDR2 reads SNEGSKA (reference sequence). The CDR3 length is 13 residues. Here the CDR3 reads CSAPRTGGGELVF. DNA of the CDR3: TGCAGTGCCCCAAGGACAGGGGGCGGGGAGCTGGTTTTT.

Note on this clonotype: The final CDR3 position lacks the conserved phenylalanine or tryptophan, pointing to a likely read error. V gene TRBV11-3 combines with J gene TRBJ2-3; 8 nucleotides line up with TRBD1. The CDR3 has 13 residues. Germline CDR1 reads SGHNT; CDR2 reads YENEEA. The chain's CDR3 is CAISFQGADAQYI. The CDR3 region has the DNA TGTGCCATCAGCTTTCAGGGGGCAGATGCGCAGTATATT.

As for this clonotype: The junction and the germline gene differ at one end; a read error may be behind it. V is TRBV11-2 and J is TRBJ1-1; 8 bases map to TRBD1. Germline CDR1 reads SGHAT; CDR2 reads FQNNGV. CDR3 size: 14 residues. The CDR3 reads CVSRWTGLNTKAFF. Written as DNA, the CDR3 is TGTGTCAGCAGATGGACAGGGCTGAACACTAAAGCTTTCTTT.

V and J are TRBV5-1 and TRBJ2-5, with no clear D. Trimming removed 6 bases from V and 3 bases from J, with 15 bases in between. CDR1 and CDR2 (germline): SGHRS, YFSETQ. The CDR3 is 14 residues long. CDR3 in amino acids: CASTWGRGEETQYF. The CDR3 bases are TGCGCCAGCACCTGGGGTCGCGGCGAAGAGACCCAGTACTTC.

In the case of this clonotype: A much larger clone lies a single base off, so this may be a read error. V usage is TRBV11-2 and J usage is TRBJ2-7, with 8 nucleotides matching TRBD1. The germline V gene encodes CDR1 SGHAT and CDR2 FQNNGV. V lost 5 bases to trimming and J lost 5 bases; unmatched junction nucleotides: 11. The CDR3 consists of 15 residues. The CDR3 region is CASSPRRDRSNEQYF. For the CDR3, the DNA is TGTGCCAGCAGCCCGCGGCGGGACAGGTCCAACGAGCAGTACTTC.